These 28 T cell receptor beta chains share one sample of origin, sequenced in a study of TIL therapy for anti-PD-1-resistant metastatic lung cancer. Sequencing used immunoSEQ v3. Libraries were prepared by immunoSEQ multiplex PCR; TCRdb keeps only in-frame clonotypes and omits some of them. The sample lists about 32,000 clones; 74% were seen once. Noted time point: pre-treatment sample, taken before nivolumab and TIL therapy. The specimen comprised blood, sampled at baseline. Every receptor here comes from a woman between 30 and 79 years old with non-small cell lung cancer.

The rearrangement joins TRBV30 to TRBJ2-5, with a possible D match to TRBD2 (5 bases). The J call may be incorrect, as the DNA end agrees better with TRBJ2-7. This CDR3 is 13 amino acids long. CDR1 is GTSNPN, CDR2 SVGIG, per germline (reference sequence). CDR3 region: CAWRTPPSYEQYF. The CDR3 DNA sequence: TGTGCCTGGCGGACTCCGCCCTCCTACGAGCAGTACTTC.

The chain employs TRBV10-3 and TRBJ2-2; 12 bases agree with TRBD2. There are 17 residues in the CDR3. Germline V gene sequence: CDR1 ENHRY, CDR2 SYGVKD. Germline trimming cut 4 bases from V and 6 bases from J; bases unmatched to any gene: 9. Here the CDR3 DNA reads TGTGCCATCAGTGGGGGCCTGACTAGCGGGAGCCCCGGGGAGCTGTTTTTT. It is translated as CAISGGLTSGSPGELFF.

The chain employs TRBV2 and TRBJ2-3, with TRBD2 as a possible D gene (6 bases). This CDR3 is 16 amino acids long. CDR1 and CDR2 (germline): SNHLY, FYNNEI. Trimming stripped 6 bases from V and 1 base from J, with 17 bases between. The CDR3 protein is CASSMGGAGRTDTQYF. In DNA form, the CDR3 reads TGTGCCAGCAGCATGGGCGGAGCGGGCCGCACAGATACGCAGTATTTT.

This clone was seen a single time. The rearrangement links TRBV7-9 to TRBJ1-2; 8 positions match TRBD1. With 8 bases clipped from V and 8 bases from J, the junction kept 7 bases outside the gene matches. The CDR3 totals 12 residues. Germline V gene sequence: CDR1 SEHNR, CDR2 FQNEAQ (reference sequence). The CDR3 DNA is TGTGCCAGCGGCCCGACAGGGGTCGGCTACACCTTC. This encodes CASGPTGVGYTF.

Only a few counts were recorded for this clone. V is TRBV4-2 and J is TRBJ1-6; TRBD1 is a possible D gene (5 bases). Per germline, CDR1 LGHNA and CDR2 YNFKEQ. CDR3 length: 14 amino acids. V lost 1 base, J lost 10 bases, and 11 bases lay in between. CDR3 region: CASSQGGWGSPLHF. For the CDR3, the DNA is TGTGCCAGCAGCCAAGGGGGCTGGGGGTCACCCCTCCACTTT.

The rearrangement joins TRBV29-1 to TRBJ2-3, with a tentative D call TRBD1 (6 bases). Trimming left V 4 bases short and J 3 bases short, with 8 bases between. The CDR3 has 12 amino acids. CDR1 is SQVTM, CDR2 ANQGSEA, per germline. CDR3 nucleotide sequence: TGCAGCGTTGTACAGGGTACAGATACGCAGTATTTT. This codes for CSVVQGTDTQYF.

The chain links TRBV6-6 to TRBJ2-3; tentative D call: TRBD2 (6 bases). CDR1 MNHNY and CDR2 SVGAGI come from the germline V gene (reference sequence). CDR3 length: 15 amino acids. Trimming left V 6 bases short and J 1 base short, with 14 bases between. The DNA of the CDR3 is TGTGCCAGCAGCCTGACTAGGACTGGCACAGATACGCAGTATTTT. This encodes CASSLTRTGTDTQYF.

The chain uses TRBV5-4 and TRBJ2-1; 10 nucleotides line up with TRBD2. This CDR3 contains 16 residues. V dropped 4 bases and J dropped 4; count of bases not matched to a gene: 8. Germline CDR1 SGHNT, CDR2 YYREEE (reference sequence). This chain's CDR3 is CASSQAGTSAYNEQFF. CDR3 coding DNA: TGTGCCAGCAGCCAAGCCGGGACTAGCGCGTACAATGAGCAGTTCTTC.

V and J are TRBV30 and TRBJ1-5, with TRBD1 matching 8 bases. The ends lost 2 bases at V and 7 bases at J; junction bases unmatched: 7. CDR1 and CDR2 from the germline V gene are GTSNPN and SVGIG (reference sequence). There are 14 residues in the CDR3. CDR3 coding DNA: TGTGCCTGGAGTCCTACAGGGGGAGCGCAGCCCCAGCATTTT. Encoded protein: CAWSPTGGAQPQHF.

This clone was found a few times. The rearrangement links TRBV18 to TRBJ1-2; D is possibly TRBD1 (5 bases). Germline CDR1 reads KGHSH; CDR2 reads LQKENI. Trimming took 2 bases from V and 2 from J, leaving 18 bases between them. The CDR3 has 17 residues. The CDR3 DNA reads TGTGCCAGCTCACCAGGGGAAGGGGCTTCTACGAACTATGGCTACACCTTC. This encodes CASSPGEGASTNYGYTF.

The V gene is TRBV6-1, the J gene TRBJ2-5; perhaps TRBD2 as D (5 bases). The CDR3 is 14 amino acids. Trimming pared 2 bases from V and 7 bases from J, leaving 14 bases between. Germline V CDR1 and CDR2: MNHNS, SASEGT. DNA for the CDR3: TGTGCCAGCAGTGAATCGGCCATCCGGGGGACCCAGTACTTC. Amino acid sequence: CASSESAIRGTQYF.

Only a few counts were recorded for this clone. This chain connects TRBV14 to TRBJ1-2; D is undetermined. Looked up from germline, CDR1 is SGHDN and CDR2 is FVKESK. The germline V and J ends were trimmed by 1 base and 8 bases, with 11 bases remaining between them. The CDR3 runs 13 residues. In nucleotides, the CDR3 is TGTGCCAGCAGCCAAGGGGAAGGAAGGGGCTACACCTTC. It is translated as CASSQGEGRGYTF.

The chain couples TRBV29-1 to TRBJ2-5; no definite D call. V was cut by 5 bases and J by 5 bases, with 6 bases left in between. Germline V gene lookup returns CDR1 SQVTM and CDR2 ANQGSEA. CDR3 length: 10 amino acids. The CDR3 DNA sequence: TGCAGCGTTTTATTCGAGACCCAGTACTTC. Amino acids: CSVLFETQYF.

CDR3 nucleotide sequence: TGCGCCAGCAACGACCAGGGGGCTTGGACAGATACGCAGTATTTT. Its protein is CASNDQGAWTDTQYF. This chain links TRBV10-2 with TRBJ2-3; TRBD1 matches at 8 bases. Germline CDR1 is WSHSY and CDR2 is SAAADI. The CDR3 sequence is 15 residues long. The V and J ends lost 7 bases and 3 bases, in that order; junction bases with no gene match: 9.

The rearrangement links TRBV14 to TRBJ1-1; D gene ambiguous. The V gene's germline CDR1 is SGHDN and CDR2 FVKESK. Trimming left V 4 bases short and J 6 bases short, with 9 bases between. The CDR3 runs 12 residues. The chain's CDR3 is CASSPLFAEAFF. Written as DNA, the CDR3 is TGTGCCAGCAGCCCGTTGTTCGCTGAAGCTTTCTTT.

CDR3 in amino acids: CASSQAASGYQETQYF. Here the CDR3 DNA reads TGCGCCAGCAGCCAAGCGGCTAGCGGGTACCAAGAGACCCAGTACTTC. This sequence joins TRBV4-1 and TRBJ2-5; 8 positions match TRBD2. The V and J ends lost 1 base and 0 bases, in that order; junction bases with no gene match: 4. Germline CDR1 MGHRA, CDR2 YSYEKL. This CDR3 is built from 16 residues.

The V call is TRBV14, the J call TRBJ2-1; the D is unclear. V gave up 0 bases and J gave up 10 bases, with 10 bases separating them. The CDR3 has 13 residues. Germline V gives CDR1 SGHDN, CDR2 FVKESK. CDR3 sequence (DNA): TGTGCCAGCAGCCAAGATATCCAGGCCGAGCAGTTCTTC. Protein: CASSQDIQAEQFF.

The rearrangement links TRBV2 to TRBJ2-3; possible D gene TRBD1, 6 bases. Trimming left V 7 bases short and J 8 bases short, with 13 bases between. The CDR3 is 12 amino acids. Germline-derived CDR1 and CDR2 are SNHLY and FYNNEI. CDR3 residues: CASNRAVGTQYF. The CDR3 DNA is TGTGCCAGCAACAGGGCGGTCGGTACGCAGTATTTT. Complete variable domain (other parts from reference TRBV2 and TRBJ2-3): EPEVTQTPSHQVTQMGQEVILRCVPISNHLYFYWYRQILGQKVEFLVSFYNNEISEKSEIFDDQFSVERPDGSNFTLKIRSTKLEDSAMYFCASNRAVGTQYFGPGTRLTVL.

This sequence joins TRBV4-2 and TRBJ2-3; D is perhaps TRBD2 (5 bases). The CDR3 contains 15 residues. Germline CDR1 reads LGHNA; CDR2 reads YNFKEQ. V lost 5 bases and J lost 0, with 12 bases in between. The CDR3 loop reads CASSEGEASTDTQYF. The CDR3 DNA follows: TGTGCCAGCAGCGAGGGAGAAGCGAGCACAGATACGCAGTATTTT.

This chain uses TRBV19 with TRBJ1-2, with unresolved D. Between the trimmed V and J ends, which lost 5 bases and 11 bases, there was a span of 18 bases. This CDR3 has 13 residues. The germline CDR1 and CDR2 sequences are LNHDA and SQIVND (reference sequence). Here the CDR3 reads CASSPLQPVTYTF. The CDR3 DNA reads TGTGCCAGTAGTCCCCTTCAGCCTGTCACGTACACCTTC. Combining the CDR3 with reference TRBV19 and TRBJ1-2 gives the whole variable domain DGGITQSPKYLFRKEGQNVTLSCEQNLNHDAMYWYRQDPGQGLRLIYYSQIVNDFQKGDIAEGYSVSREKKESFPLTVTSAQKNPTAFYLCASSPLQPVTYTFGSGTRLTVV.

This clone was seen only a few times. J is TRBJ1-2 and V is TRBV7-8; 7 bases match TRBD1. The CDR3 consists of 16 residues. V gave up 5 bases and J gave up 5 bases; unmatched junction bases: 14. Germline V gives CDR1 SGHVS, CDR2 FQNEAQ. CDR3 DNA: TGTGCCAGCAGCAGGACCGAACAGGGGAGCGGTTATGGCTACACCTTC. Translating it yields CASSRTEQGSGYGYTF.

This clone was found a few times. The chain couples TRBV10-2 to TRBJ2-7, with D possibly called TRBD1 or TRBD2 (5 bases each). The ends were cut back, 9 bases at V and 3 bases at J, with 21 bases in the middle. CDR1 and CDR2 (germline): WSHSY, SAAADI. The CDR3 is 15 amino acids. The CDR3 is CASKPDPGPNYEQYF. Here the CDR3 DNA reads TGCGCCAGTAAACCTGATCCGGGACCGAACTACGAGCAGTACTTC.

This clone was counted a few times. CDR3 region: CASSLASGGGITYEQYF. The CDR3 DNA follows: TGCGCCAGCAGCTTGGCCTCGGGGGGAGGAATCACCTACGAGCAGTACTTC. The chain uses TRBV5-1 and TRBJ2-7; 7 bases line up with TRBD2. The CDR3 totals 17 residues. Germline loops: CDR1 SGHRS, CDR2 YFSETQ. Losses at the gene ends were 0 bases for V and 2 bases for J; bases not matched to a gene: 11.

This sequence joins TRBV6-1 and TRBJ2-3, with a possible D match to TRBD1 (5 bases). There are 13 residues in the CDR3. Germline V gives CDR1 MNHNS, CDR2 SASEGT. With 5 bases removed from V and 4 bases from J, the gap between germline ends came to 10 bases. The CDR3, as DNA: TGTGCCAGCAGTCGACAGAGGTCAGATACGCAGTATTTT. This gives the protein CASSRQRSDTQYF.

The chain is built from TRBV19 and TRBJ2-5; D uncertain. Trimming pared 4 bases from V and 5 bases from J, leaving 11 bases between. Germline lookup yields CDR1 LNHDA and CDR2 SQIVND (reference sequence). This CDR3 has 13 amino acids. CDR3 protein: CASSTISLETQYF. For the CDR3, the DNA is TGTGCCAGTAGTACGATTTCCTTGGAGACCCAGTACTTC.

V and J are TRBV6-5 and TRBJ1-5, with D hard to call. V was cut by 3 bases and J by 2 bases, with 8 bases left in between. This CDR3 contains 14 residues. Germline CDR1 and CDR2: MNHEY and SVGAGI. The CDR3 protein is CASSYGVGNQPQHF. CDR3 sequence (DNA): TGTGCCAGCAGTTATGGAGTTGGCAATCAGCCCCAGCATTTT.

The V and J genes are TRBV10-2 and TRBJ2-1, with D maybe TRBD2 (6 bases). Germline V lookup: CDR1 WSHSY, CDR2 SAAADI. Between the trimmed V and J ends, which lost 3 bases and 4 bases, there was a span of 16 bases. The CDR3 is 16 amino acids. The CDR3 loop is CASSDPMGTQYNEQFF. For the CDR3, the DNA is TGCGCCAGCAGTGACCCTATGGGGACTCAATACAATGAGCAGTTCTTC.

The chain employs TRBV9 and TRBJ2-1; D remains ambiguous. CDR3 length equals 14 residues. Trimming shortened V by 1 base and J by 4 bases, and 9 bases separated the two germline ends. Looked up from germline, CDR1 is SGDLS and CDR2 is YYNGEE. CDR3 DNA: TGTGCCAGCAGCGTAACTTTAGGGTACAATGAGCAGTTCTTC. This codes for CASSVTLGYNEQFF.